These 7 T cell receptor beta chains share one sample of origin, sequenced in a study of OX40 agonist ivuxolimab in advanced cancers. The repertoire was sequenced with immunoSEQ multiplex PCR; TCRdb's copy has only in-frame clones and lacks some. Here the sample spans about 110,000 clones, more than 85% being singletons. The sample here was CD4+ or CD8+ T cells sorted from blood, taken in a trial of the OX40 agonist ivuxolimab. These receptors came from an adult with an advanced solid tumor such as melanoma, head and neck, liver or kidney cancer.

This clone was observed a handful of times. The rearrangement links TRBV9 to TRBJ1-6; tentatively, D is TRBD1 (6 bases). Germline V CDR1 and CDR2: SGDLS, YYNGEE. V was cut by 6 bases and J by 7 bases, with 17 bases left in between. The CDR3 extends over 15 amino acids. Here the CDR3 DNA reads TGTGCCAGCACCGAGGGGAATAGGGGGAATTCACCCCTCCACTTT. It encodes CASTEGNRGNSPLHF. Drawing the rest from reference TRBV9 and TRBJ1-6, the complete variable domain is DSGVTQTPKHLITATGQRVTLRCSPRSGDLSVYWYQQSLDQGLQFLIQYYNGEERAKGNILERFSAQQFPDLHSELNLSSLELGDSALYFCASTEGNRGNSPLHFGNGTRLTVT.

About this clone itself: An end of the junction differs from the germline gene, which may be a read error. The chain combines TRBV2 with TRBJ2-1; 9 bases map to TRBD2. The germline gives CDR1 SNHLY, CDR2 FYNNEI. The CDR3 is 11 amino acids. The CDR3 reads CSSGTYNEQFF. In nucleotides, the CDR3 is TGCTCTAGCGGGACCTACAATGAGCAGTTCTTC.

The gene calls are TRBV11-2 and TRBJ2-7; the match to TRBD2 covers 11 bases. This CDR3 region has 14 residues. V trimming: 5 bases; J trimming: 3 bases; junction bases outside the gene matches: 3. Germline lookup yields CDR1 SGHAT and CDR2 FQNNGV. CDR3 sequence (DNA): TGTGCCAGCAGCCCCGGACTAGCGGGCTACGAGCAGTACTTC. As protein: CASSPGLAGYEQYF.

This chain uses TRBV6-5 with TRBJ1-5; D may be TRBD1 (5 bases). Germline CDR1 reads MNHEY; CDR2 reads SVGAGI. The CDR3 has 16 amino acids. Trimming left V 4 bases short and J 0 bases short, with 13 bases between. CDR3 loop: CASSSGQTYSNQPQHF. The CDR3 bases are TGTGCCAGCAGTTCCGGACAAACTTATAGCAATCAGCCCCAGCATTTT.

This clone was observed once. This chain connects TRBV6-6 to TRBJ2-1; 13 bases are shared with TRBD2. CDR1 MNHNY and CDR2 SVGAGI come from the germline V gene (reference sequence). After removal of 5 bases from V and 7 bases from J, the junction contained 5 bases not matched to a gene. The CDR3 contains 15 residues. CDR3 amino acids: CASSRTSGSTNEQFF. The CDR3 bases are TGTGCCAGCAGTAGGACTAGCGGGAGTACGAATGAGCAGTTCTTC.

This chain links TRBV7-8 with TRBJ1-1, with D hard to call. Per germline, CDR1 SGHVS and CDR2 FQNEAQ. Trimming left V 5 bases short and J 1 base short, with 11 bases between. This CDR3 has 14 residues. CDR3 nucleotide sequence: TGTGCCAGCAGCCCCCTGGTCTCGAACACTGAAGCTTTCTTT. Its translation: CASSPLVSNTEAFF.

The rearrangement joins TRBV10-3 to TRBJ2-3; unclear D gene. Germline assignment: CDR1 ENHRY and CDR2 SYGVKD. The CDR3 sequence is 13 residues long. V lost 7 bases and J lost 4, with 12 bases in between. The CDR3 DNA sequence: TGTGCCATCAACAAGGGTGAGCCAGATACGCAGTATTTT. Amino acids: CAINKGEPDTQYF.